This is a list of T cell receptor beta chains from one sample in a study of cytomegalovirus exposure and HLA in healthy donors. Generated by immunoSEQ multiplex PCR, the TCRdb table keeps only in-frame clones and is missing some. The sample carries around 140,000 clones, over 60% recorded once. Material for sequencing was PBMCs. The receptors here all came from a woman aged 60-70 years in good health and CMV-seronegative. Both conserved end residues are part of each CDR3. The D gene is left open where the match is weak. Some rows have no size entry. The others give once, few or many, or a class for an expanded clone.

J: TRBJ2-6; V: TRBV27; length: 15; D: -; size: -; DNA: TGTGCCAGCAGTCCGCAGGGAGGTGGGGCCAACGTCCTGACTTTC; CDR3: CASSPQGGGANVLTF
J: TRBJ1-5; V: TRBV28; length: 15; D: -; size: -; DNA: TGTGCCAGCAGTTTGACAGGCCTTAGCAATCAGCCCCAGCATTTT; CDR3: CASSLTGLSNQPQHF
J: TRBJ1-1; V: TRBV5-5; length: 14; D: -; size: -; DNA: TGTGCCAGCAGCGGAACAGGACGGAACACTGAAGCTTTCTTT; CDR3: CASSGTGRNTEAFF
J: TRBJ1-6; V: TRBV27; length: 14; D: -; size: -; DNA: TGTGCCAGCAGTCCGCAGGGGTTTGGTTCACCCCTCCACTTT; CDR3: CASSPQGFGSPLHF
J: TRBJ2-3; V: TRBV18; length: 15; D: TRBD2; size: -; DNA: TGTGCCAGCTCTTCGACTAGCGGGGGCCCAGATACGCAGTATTTT; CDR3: CASSSTSGGPDTQYF
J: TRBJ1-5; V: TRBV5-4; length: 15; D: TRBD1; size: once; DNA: TGTGCCAGCAGCTATTCGGGACAGGGCAATCAGCCCCAGCATTTT; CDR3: CASSYSGQGNQPQHF
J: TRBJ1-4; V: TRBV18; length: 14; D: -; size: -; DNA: TGTGCCAGCTCGCATGGGGCGACTAATGAAAAACTGTTTTTT; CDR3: CASSHGATNEKLFF
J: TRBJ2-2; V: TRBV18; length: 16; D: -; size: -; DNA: TGTGCCAGCTCACCAGTGGCAGGGGTTATCTCCGGGGAGCTGTTTTTT; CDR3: CASSPVAGVISGELFF
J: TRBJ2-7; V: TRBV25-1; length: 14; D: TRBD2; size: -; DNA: TGTGCCAGCAGTGTTCTAGCGGGGGGGGTCAAGCAGTACTTC; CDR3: CASSVLAGGVKQYF
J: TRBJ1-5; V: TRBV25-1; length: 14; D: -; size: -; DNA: TGTGCCAGCAGTGGAAAGCAGGTCAATCAGCCCCAGCATTTT; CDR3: CASSGKQVNQPQHF
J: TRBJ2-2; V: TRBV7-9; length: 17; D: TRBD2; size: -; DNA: TGTGCCAGCAGCGCCAGGGTTAGCGGGGGCAACACCGGGGAGCTGTTTTTT; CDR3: CASSARVSGGNTGELFF
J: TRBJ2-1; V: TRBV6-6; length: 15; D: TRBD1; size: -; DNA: TGTGCCAGCAGAGGGACAGGGGGGACGAGGAATGAGCAGTTCTTC; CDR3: CASRGTGGTRNEQFF
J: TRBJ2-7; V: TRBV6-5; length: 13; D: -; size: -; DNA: TGTGCCAGCAGTTTGGGCGGGAACTCCGAGCAGTACTTC; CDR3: CASSLGGNSEQYF
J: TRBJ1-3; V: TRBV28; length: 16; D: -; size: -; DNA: TGTGCCAGCAGACCGGCAGGGGACCTAGTTGGAAACACCATATATTTT; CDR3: CASRPAGDLVGNTIYF
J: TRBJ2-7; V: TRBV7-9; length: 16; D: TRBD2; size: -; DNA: TGTGCCAGCAGCTCAGGACTAGTTTGGGGGTCCTACGAGCAGTACTTC; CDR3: CASSSGLVWGSYEQYF
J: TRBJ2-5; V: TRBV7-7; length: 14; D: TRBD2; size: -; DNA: TGTGCCTCCCAACGGAGCGGGAGAAGAGAGACCCAGTACTTC; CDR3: CASQRSGRRETQYF
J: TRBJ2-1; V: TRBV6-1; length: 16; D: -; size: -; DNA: TGTGCCAGCAGTGGCCTTAGCGCGAGCTCCTACAATGAGCAGTTCTTC; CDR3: CASSGLSASSYNEQFF
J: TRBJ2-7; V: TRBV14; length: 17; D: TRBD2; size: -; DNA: TGTGCCAGCAGCCATGGGTCTAGCGGGAGGGCCTTGAACGAGCAGTACTTC; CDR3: CASSHGSSGRALNEQYF
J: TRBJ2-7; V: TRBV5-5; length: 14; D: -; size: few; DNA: TGTGCCAGCAGCTACCCAAGGACTATTCGTAAGCAGTACTTC; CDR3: CASSYPRTIRKQYF
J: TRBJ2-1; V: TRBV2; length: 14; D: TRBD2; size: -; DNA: TGTGCCAGCAACTACGCGGGAGGGCGGGAGGAGCAGTTCTTC; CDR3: CASNYAGGREEQFF
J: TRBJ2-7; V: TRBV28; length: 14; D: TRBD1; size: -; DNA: TGTGCCAGCAGCCTGGGACAGGGGGCTCGGGAGCAGTACTTC; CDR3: CASSLGQGAREQYF
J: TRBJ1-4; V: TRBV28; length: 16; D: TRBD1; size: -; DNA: TGTGCCAGCAGTACGGCAGGGGGTTTGTCTAATGAAAAACTGTTTTTT; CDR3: CASSTAGGLSNEKLFF
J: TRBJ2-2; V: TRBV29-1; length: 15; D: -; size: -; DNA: TGCAGCGTTGCCCCCGGACTAAAATACACCGGGGAGCTGTTTTTT; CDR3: CSVAPGLKYTGELFF
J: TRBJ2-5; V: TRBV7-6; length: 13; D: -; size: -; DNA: TGTGCCAGCAGCTCCAGACCGCGGGAGACCCAGTACTTC; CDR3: CASSSRPRETQYF
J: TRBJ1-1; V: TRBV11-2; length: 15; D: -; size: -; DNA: TGTGGCAGCAGGATGCTGCAGGGGAGGGACACTGAAGCTTTCTTT; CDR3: CGSRMLQGRDTEAFF
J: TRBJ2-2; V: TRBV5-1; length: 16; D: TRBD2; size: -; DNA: TGCGCCAGCAGCTTTCGGGGGGTGGCGAACACCGGGGAGCTGTTTTTT; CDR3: CASSFRGVANTGELFF
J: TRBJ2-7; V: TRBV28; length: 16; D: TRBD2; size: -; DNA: TGTGCCAGCAGTTCCGCCGGGACTAGCGGGACCTACGAGCAGTACTTC; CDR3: CASSSAGTSGTYEQYF
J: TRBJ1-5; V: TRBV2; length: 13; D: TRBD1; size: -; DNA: TGTGCCAGCAGGGGACAGCCCAATCAGCCCCAGCATTTT; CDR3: CASRGQPNQPQHF
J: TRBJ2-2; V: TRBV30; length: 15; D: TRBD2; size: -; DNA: TGTGCCTGGAGCCCTACGGGGGGGCACACCGGGGAGCTGTTTTTT; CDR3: CAWSPTGGHTGELFF
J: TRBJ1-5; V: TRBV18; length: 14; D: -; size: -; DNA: TGTGCCAGCTCTGCGAGTTATAGCAATCAGCCCCAGCATTTT; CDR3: CASSASYSNQPQHF
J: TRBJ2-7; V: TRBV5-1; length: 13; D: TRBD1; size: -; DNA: TGCGCCAGCAGCCAGGGACAGACCTACGAGCAGTACTTC; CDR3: CASSQGQTYEQYF
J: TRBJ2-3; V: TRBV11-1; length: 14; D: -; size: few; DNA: TGTGCCAGCAGCGCCCGTAACAGGGAGAATACGCAGTATTTT; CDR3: CASSARNRENTQYF
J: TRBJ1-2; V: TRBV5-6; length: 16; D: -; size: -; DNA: TGTGCCAGCAGCAGGGCCATGGGGGCGCCCGGCTATGGCTACACCTTC; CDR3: CASSRAMGAPGYGYTF
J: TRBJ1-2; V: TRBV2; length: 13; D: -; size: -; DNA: TGTGCCAGCAGTGAAGATATGGGAGGTGGCTACACCTTC; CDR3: CASSEDMGGGYTF
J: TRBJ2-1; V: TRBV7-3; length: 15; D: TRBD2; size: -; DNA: TGTGCCAGCAGCTTACTCGGGGGGGCCTACAATGAGCAGTTCTTC; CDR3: CASSLLGGAYNEQFF
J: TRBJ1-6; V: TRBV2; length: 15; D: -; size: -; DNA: TGTGCCAGCAGTGGTTGGCCGACAGATAATTCACCCCTCCACTTT; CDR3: CASSGWPTDNSPLHF
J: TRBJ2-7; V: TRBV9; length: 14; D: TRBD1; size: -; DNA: TGTGCCAGCAGCGTCGGGGACAGCTCCTACGAGCAGTACTTC; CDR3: CASSVGDSSYEQYF
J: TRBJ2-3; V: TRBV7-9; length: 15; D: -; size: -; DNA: TGTGCCAGCAGCTTAGGAGGGGCTAGCGCAGATACGCAGTATTTT; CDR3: CASSLGGASADTQYF
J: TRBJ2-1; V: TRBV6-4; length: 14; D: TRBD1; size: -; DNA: TGTGCCAGCAGTGAGGGACAGGAGTACAATGAGCAGTTCTTC; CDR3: CASSEGQEYNEQFF
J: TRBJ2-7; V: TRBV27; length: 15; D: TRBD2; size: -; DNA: TGTGCCAGCAGTTGGAAGAGCGGGAGTTTCTACGAGCAGTACTTC; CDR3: CASSWKSGSFYEQYF
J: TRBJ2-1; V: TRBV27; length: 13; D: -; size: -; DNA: TGTGCCAGCAGTTCCGGGGGCTACAATGAGCAGTTCTTC; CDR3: CASSSGGYNEQFF
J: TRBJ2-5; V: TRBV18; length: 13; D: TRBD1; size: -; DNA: TGTGCCAGCTCACCGGGACAGGGAGAGACCCAGTACTTC; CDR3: CASSPGQGETQYF
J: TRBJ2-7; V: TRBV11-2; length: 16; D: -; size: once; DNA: TGTGCCAGCAGCTTAGATGCAGGGTCAAGCTCCTACGAGCAGTACTTC; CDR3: CASSLDAGSSSYEQYF
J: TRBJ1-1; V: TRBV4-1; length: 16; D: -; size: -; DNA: TGTGCCAGCAGCCCATCTTGGGGGCCTCTACCCACTGAAGCTTTCTTT; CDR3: CASSPSWGPLPTEAFF
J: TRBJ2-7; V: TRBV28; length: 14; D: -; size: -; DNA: TGTGCCAGCACCCTTCGGGGTTATGCGATGGAGCAGTACTTC; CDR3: CASTLRGYAMEQYF
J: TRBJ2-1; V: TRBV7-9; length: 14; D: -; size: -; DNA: TGTGCCAGCAGCTTAGCACAGGCCCCCCTATGGCAGTTCTTC; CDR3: CASSLAQAPLWQFF
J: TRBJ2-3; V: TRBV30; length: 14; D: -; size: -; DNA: TGTGCCTACCTGAGAGGGCTTAGCACAGATACGCAGTATTTT; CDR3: CAYLRGLSTDTQYF
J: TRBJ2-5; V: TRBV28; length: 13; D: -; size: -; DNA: TGTGCCAGCAGCCCCGGGGGCCAAGAGACCCAGTACTTC; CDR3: CASSPGGQETQYF
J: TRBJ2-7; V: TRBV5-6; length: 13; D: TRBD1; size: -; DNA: TGTGCCAGCAGCACACAGGGGGACCGCGAGCAGTACTTC; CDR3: CASSTQGDREQYF
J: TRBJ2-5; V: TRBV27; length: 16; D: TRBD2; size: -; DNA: TGTGCCAGCGATATTACTAGCGTGAATCCACAAGAGACCCAGTACTTC; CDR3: CASDITSVNPQETQYF
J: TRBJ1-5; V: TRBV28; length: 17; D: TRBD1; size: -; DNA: TGTGCCAGCAGACCCTTAACCGGGACAGGGGTCAATCAGCCCCAGCATTTT; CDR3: CASRPLTGTGVNQPQHF
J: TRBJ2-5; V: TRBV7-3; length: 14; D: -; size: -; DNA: TGTGCCAGCAGCCCTGGTAGGGGACAAGAGACCCAGTACTTC; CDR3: CASSPGRGQETQYF
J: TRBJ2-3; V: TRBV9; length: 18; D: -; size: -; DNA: TGTGCCAGCAGCGATCCCGGGTTTCGGCGGGGCCACACAGATACGCAGTATTTT; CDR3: CASSDPGFRRGHTDTQYF
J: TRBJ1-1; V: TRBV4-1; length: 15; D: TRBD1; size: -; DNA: TGCGCCAGCAGCCAAGTCGAGACCGGGACAGGTGAAGCTTTCTTT; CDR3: CASSQVETGTGEAFF
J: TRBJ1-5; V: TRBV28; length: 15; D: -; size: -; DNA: TGTGCCAGCAGCCCCCGCGGGTCCCTCAATCAGCCCCAGCATTTT; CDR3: CASSPRGSLNQPQHF
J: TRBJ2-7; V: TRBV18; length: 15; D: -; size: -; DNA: TGTGCCAGCTCACCGGGGGACAAAAGATTTTACGAGCAGTACTTC; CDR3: CASSPGDKRFYEQYF
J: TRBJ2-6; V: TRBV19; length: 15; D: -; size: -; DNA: TGTGCCAGTAGTCCGTCAGGGACTGGGGCCAACGTCCTGACTTTC; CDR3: CASSPSGTGANVLTF
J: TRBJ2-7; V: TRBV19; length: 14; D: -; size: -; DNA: TGTGCCAGTAGTGGGGCCTGGTCCTCCTACGAGCAGTACTTC; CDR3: CASSGAWSSYEQYF
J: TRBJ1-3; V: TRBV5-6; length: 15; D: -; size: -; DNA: TGTGCCAGCAGCCCACCCAACAGGGCTGGAAACACCATATATTTT; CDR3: CASSPPNRAGNTIYF
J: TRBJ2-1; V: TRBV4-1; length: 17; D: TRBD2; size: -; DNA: TGCGCCAGCAGGCAACCTTGGACTAGCGGGGCCTACAATGAGCAGTTCTTC; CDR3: CASRQPWTSGAYNEQFF